This T cell receptor beta chain was retrieved from a study of blood T cell repertoires in COVID-19. Study-wide background: Samples taken during acute and convalescent COVID-19 were collected in the United States, Italy and Spain. Sample material is recorded as cDNA or gDNA derived from T cells, B-cell-depleted T cells, or PBMCs.

The ends were cut back, 1 base at V and 2 bases at J, with 9 bases in the middle. The CDR3 runs 14 residues. Germline assignment: CDR1 LNHNV and CDR2 YYDKDF (reference sequence). Per the study methods: Amplification from reference gene primers served as the basis for estimated nucleated cell counts. Produced via immunoSEQ multiplex PCR; TCRdb's table is partial and in-frame only. V and J calls and clone size are as listed in that table; D and trimming were resolved from the DNA. The sample carries roughly 100,000 clones, approximately 80% recorded once. Sequencing input: peripheral blood. The chain joins TRBV15 to TRBJ2-7; D unclear. The TCR was taken from a human donor in a cohort sampled during active COVID-19. CDR3 sequence (DNA): TGTGCCACCAGCAGAGTTCTGGAGACCTACGAGCAGTACTTC. Its translation: CATSRVLETYEQYF.